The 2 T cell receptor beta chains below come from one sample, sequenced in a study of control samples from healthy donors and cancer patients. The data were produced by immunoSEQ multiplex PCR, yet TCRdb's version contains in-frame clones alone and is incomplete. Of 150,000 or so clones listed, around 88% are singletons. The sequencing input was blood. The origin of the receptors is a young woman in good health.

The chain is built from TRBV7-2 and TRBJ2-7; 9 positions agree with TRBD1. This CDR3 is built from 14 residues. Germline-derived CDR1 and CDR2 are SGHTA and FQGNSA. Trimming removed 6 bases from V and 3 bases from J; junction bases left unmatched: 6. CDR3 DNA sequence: TGTGCCAGCAGTAATAGACAGGGGGGCTACGAGCAGTACTTC. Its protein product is CASSNRQGGYEQYF.

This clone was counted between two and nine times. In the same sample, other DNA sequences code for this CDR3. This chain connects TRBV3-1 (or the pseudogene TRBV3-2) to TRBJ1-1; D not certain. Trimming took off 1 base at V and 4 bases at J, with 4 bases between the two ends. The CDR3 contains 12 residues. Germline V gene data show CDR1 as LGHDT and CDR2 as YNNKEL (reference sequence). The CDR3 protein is CASSQVPTEAFF. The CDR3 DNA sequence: TGTGCCAGCAGCCAAGTCCCCACTGAAGCTTTCTTT.